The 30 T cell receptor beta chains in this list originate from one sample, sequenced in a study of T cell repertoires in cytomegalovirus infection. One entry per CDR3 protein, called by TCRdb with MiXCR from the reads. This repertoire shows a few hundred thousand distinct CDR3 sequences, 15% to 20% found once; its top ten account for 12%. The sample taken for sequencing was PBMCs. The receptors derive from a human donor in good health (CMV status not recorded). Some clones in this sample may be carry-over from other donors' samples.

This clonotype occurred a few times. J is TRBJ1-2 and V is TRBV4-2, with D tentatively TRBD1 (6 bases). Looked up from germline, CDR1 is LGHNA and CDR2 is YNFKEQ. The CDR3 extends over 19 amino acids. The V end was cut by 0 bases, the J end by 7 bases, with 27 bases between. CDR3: CASSQDRRGVGYNTGGYTF. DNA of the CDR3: TGTGCCAGCAGCCAAGATCGGAGGGGGGTCGGCTATAACACAGGTGGCTACACCTTC.

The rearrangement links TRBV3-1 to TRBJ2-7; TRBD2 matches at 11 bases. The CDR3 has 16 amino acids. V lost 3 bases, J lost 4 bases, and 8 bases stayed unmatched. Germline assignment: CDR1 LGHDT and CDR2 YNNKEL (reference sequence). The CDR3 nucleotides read TGTGCCAGCAGCCAGGGTCTAGCGGGGGGCAAGTACGAGCAGTACTTC. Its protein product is CASSQGLAGGKYEQYF.

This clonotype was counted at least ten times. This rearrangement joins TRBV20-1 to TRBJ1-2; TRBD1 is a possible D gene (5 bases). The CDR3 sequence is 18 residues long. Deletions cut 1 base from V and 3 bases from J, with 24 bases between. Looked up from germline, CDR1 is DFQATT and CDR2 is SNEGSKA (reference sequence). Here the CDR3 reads CSARALFETGDGDYGYTF. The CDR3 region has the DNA TGCAGTGCTAGAGCCCTTTTTGAGACGGGGGATGGGGACTATGGCTACACCTTC.

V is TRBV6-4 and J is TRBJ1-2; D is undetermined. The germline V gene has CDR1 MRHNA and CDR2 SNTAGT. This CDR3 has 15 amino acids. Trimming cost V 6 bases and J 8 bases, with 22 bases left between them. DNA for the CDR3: TGTGCCAGCAGCCTAGGAGGCAGCGACGGCGAGGGCTACACCTTC. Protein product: CASSLGGSDGEGYTF.

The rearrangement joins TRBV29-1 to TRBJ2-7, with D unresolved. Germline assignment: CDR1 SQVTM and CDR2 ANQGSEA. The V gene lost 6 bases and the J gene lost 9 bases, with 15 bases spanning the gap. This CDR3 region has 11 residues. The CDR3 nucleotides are TGCAGCGTGGCCGGAAGGACCGGGCAGTACTTC. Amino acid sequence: CSVAGRTGQYF.

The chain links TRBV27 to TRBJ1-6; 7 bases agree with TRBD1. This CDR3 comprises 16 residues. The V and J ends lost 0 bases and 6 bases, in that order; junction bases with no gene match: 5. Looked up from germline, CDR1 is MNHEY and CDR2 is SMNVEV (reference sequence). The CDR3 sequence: CASSLSFTGANSPLHF. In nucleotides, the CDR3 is TGTGCCAGCAGTTTATCTTTTACAGGGGCTAATTCACCCCTCCACTTT.

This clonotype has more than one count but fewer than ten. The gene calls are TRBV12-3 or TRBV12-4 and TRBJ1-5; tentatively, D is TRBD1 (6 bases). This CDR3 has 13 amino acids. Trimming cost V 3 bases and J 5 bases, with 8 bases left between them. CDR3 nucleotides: TGTGCCAGCAGTTTTTCAGGGGATCAGCCCCAGCATTTT. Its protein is CASSFSGDQPQHF.

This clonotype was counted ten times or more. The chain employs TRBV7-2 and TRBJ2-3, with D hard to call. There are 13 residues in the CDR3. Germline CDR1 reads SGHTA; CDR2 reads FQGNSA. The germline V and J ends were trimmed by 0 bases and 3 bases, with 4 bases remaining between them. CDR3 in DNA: TGTGCCAGCAGCTTAGCACCGACAGATACGCAGTATTTT. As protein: CASSLAPTDTQYF.

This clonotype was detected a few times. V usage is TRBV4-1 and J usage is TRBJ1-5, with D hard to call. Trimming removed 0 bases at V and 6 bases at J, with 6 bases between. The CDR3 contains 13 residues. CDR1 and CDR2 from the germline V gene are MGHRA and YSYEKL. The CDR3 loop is CASSQELAQPQHF. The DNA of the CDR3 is TGCGCCAGCAGCCAAGAATTGGCTCAGCCCCAGCATTTT.

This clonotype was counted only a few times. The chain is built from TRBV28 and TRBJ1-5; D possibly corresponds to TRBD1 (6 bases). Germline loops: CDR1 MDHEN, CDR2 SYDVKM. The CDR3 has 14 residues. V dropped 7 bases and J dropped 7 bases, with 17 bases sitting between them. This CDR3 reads CASTPGQSRQPQHF. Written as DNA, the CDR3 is TGTGCCAGCACCCCGGGACAATCTAGGCAGCCCCAGCATTTT.

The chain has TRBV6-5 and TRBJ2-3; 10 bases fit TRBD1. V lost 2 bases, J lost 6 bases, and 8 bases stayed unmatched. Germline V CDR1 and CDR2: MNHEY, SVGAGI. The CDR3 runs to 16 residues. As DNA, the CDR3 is TGTGCCAGCAGTTACGGGGACAGGGGCGGGGTGGATACGCAGTATTTT. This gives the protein CASSYGDRGGVDTQYF.

The CDR3 nucleotides are TGTGCCATCAGTGAGTCGACACGGACAGTTCTTGGCTACACCTTC. This codes for CAISESTRTVLGYTF. The chain has TRBV10-3 and TRBJ1-2, with TRBD1 as a possible D gene (6 bases). From germline, CDR1 is ENHRY and CDR2 SYGVKD. V lost 0 bases to trimming and J lost 7 bases, with 15 bases between them. The length of the CDR3 is 15 residues.

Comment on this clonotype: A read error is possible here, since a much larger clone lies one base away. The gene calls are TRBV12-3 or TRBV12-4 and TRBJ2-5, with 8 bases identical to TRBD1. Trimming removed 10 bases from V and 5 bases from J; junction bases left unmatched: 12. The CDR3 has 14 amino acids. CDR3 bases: TGTGCCAACACCCTAGGGCAGGGGGCTGAGACCCAGTACTTC. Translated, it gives CANTLGQGAETQYF.

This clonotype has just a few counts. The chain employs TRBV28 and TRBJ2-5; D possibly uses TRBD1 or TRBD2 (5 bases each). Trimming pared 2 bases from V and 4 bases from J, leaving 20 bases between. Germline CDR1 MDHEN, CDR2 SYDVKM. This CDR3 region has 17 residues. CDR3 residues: CASSLRSEGTPVETQYF. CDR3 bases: TGTGCCAGCAGTTTACGCTCCGAGGGGACGCCCGTAGAGACCCAGTACTTC.

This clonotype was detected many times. CDR3 coding DNA: TGTGCCATCAGCTTCGGCCCGGGACAGGGGGCCGATGAGCAGTTCTTC. It translates to CAISFGPGQGADEQFF. V gene TRBV10-3 combines with J gene TRBJ2-1; 12 bases are shared with TRBD1. The CDR3 loop spans 16 amino acids. V shed 6 bases, J shed 8 bases, and the junction held 11 bases outside the gene matches. CDR1 is ENHRY, CDR2 SYGVKD, per germline.

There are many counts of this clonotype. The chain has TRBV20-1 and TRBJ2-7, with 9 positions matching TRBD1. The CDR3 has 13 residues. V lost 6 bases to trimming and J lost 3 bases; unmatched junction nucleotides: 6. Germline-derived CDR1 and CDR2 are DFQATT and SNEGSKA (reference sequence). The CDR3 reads CSAEPGQGYEQYF. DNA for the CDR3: TGCAGTGCCGAACCGGGACAGGGCTACGAGCAGTACTTC.

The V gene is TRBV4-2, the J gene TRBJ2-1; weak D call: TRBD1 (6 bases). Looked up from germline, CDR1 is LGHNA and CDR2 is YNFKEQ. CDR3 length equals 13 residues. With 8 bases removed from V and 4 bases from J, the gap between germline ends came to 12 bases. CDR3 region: CASAGDNYNEQFF. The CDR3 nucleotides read TGTGCCAGCGCCGGGGACAATTACAATGAGCAGTTCTTC.

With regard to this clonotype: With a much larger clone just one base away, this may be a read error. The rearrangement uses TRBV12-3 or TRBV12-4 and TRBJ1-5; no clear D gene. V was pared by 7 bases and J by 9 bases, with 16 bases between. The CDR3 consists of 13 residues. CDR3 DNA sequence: TGTGCCAGCACGGTTTGGGGAAGCCTGCCCCAGCATTTT. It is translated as CASTVWGSLPQHF.

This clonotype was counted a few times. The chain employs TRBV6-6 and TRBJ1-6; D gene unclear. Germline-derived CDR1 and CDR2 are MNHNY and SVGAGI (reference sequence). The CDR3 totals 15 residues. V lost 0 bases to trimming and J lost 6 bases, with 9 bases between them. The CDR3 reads CASSYSKGFNSPLHF. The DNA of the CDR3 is TGTGCCAGCAGTTACTCGAAAGGGTTTAATTCACCCCTCCACTTT.

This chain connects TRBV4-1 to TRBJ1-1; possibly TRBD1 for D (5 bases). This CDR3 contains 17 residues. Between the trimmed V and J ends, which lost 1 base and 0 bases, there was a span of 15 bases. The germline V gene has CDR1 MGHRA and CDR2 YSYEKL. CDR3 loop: CASSQALGGRMNTEAFF. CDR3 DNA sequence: TGCGCCAGCAGCCAAGCATTGGGGGGGAGGATGAACACTGAAGCTTTCTTT.

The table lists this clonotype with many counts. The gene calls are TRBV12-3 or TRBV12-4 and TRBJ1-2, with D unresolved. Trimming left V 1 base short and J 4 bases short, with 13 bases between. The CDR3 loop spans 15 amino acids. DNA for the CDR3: TGTGCCAGCAGTTTAGGGTTCCGGGTAGGCTATGGCTACACCTTC. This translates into CASSLGFRVGYGYTF.

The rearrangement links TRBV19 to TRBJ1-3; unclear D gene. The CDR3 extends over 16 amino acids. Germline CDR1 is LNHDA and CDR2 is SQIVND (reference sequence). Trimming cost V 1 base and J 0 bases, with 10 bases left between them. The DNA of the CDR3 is TGTGCCAGTAGTATAGGAGGCGTGTTCTCTGGAAACACCATATATTTT. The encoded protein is CASSIGGVFSGNTIYF.

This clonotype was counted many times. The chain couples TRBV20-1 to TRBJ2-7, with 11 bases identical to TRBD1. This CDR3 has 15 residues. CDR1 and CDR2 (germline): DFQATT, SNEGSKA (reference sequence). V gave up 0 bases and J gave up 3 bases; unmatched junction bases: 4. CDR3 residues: CSAREWTGGNYEQYF. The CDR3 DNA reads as TGCAGTGCTAGAGAGTGGACAGGGGGCAACTACGAGCAGTACTTC.

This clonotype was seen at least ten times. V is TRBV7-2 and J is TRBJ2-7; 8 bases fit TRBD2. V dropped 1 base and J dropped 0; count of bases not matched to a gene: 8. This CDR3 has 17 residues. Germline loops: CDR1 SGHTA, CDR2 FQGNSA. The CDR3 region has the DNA TGTGCCAGCAGCTTAGTGGGCGGGGGGCTTAGCTCCTACGAGCAGTACTTC. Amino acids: CASSLVGGGLSSYEQYF.

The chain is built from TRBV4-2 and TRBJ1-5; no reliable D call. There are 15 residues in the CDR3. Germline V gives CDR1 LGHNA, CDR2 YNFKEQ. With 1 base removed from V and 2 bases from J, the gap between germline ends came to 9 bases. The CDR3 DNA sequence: TGTGCCAGCAGCCAAGTAGGAGGTGGCAATCAGCCCCAGCATTTT. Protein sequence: CASSQVGGGNQPQHF.

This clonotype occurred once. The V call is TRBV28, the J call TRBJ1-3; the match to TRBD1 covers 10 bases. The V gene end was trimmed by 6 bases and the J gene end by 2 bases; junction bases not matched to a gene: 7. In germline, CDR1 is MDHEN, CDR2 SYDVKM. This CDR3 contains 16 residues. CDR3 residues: CASSSTGTGAGNTIYF. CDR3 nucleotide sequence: TGTGCCAGCAGCTCCACCGGGACAGGGGCTGGAAACACCATATATTTT.

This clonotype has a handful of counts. The CDR3 nucleotides are TGTGCCAGCTCCACGCGGGGAATCGGGGAGCTGTTTTTT. Protein product: CASSTRGIGELFF. The V call is TRBV6-6, the J call TRBJ2-2, with a weak D call TRBD2 (6 bases). The length of the CDR3 is 13 residues. Trimming left V 8 bases short and J 7 bases short, with 14 bases between. From germline, CDR1 is MNHNY and CDR2 SVGAGI (reference sequence).

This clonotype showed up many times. CDR3 DNA: TGTGCCAGCAGCTCACAGGTCCCAGATACGCAGTATTTT. It encodes CASSSQVPDTQYF. The genes are TRBV5-6 and TRBJ2-3, with D perhaps matching TRBD1 (5 bases). Between the trimmed V and J ends, which lost 3 bases and 4 bases, there was a span of 9 bases. Looked up from germline, CDR1 is SGHDT and CDR2 is YYEEEE. CDR3 length: 13 residues.

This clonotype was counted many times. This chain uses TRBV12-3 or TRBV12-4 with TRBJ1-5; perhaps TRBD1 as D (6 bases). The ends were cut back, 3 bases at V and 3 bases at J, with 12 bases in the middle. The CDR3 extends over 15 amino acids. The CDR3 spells CASSFSGGNNQPQHF. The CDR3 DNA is TGTGCCAGCAGTTTCTCCGGGGGCAACAATCAGCCCCAGCATTTT.

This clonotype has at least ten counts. This CDR3 reads CASSYSEGRSDEQFF. The CDR3 DNA reads as TGTGCCAGCAGTTACTCGGAGGGGCGGTCGGATGAGCAGTTCTTC. This chain connects TRBV6-5 to TRBJ2-1; D perhaps matches TRBD2 (6 bases). Trimming shortened V by 0 bases and J by 8 bases, and 14 bases separated the two germline ends. CDR1 is MNHEY and CDR2 is SVGAGI in the germline V gene. This CDR3 is built from 15 residues.